This T cell receptor (beta chain) was captured in a study of molecular identifiers for immune sequencing clone quantification. Findings and limits, study-wide: The share of molecules held by clones above 20 RNA copies was over 97% in effector cells and under 1% in naive cells.

In germline, CDR1 is LGHNA, CDR2 YSLEER. V was shortened by 0 bases and J by 0 bases, with 6 bases between the two germline ends. The CDR3 totals 14 residues. TCRdb analysed the PCR reads with MiXCR anew, one entry per CDR3 protein. The sample comprises 550,000 to 750,000 distinct CDR3 sequences, nearly 20% of which are singletons, and roughly 0.9% rests with the top ten. This clonotype was detected ten times or more. The antigen is not known. The sequencing sample was made of naive CD8+ T cells from blood, with Jurkat cell RNA spiked in. Noted subset: FACS-sorted CD8+CD4-CCR7+CD45RA+ naive T cells. This chain uses TRBV4-3 with TRBJ2-7; D is unresolved. This TCR derives from a human donor in good health. Some libraries in this study had Jurkat cell RNA spiked in. The CDR3 DNA reads as TGCGCCAGCAGCCAAGATCGCGGCTCCTACGAGCAGTACTTC. It translates to CASSQDRGSYEQYF.